This TCR beta chain was captured by sequencing in a study of T cell repertoires in cytomegalovirus infection. In the study overall: It was recently identified HLA-C-restricted and well-studied HLA-B-restricted CMV epitopes that the study used. Notes on the study in general: CMV-specific HLA-C-restricted TCR beta clonotypes dominated the ex vivo response.

TCRdb passed the reads through MiXCR, listing each CDR3 protein once. This repertoire shows 750,000 to 900,000 distinct CDR3 sequences, 25% to 35% found once; its top ten account for around 12%. V dropped 3 bases and J dropped 0 bases, with 11 bases sitting between them. The CDR3 runs 15 residues. Germline V gene lookup returns CDR1 DFQATT and CDR2 SNEGSKA (reference sequence). Concerning this clonotype: The antigen is not known.

This chain connects TRBV20-1 to TRBJ1-4; D gene unclear. The sequence was obtained from a human donor in good health (CMV status not recorded). Some clones in this sample may be carry-over from other donors' samples. This material consisted of cultured CD8+ T cells from PBMCs, taken from culture after CMV antigen stimulation. CDR3 region: CSARAAGTTNEKLFF. The DNA of the CDR3 is TGCAGTGCTAGGGCGGCCGGTACAACTAATGAAAAACTGTTTTTT.